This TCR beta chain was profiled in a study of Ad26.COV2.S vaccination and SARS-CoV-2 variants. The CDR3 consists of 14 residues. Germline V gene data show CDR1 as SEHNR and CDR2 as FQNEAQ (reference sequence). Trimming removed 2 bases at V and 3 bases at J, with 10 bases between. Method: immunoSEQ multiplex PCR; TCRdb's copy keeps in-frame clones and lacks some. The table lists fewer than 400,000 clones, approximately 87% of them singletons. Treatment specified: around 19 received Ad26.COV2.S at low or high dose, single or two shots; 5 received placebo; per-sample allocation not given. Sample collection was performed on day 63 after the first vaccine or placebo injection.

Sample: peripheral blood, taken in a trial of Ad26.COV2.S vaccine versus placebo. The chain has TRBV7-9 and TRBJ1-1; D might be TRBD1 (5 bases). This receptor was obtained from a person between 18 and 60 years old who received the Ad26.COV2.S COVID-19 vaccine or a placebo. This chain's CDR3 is CASSLRGADTEAFF. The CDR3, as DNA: TGTGCCAGCAGCTTAAGGGGCGCGGACACTGAAGCTTTCTTT.